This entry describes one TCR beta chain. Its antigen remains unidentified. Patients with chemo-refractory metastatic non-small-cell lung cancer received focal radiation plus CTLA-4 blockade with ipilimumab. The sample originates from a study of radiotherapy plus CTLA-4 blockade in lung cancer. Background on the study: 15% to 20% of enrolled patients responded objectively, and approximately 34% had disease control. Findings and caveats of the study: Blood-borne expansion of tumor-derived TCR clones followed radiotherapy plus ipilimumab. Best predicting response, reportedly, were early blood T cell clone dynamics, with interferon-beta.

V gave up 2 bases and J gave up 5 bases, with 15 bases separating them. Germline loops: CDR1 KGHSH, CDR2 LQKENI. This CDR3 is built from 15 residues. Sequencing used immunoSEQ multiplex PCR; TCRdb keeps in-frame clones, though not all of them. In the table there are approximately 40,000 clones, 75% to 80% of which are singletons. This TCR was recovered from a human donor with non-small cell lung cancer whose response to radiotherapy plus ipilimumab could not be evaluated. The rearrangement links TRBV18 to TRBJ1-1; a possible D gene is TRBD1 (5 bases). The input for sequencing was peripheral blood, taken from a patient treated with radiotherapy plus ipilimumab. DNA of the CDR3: TGTGCCAGCTCACCAGCAAAAGGGGAGGGGACTGAAGCTTTCTTT. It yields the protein CASSPAKGEGTEAFF.